These 10 T cell receptor beta chains share one sample of origin, sequenced in a study of shared clonotypes between healthy human individuals. Method: immunoSEQ multiplex PCR; TCRdb's copy keeps in-frame clones and lacks some. The sample yields about 2.4 million clones, approximately 92% seen once. Material for sequencing was naive CD4+ T cells sorted from blood. Documented subset: CD45RA+ positively selected. All receptors derive from a man aged 18 to 30 in good health.

The V gene is TRBV18, the J gene TRBJ1-1, with no clear D. Looked up from germline, CDR1 is KGHSH and CDR2 is LQKENI. Trimming cost V 0 bases and J 5 bases, with 13 bases left between them. CDR3 size: 15 residues. CDR3 nucleotide sequence: TGTGCCAGCTCACCACCGTTGGGTGGCCGGACTGAAGCTTTCTTT. Its protein is CASSPPLGGRTEAFF.

This clone came up once. The chain uses TRBV7-3 and TRBJ2-1; TRBD2 matches 9 bases. From germline, CDR1 is SGHTA and CDR2 FQGTGA. The CDR3 consists of 14 residues. Trimming took 4 bases from V and 8 from J; bases not matched to a gene: 6. The CDR3 is CASSSGLASDEQFF. In DNA form, the CDR3 reads TGTGCCAGCAGCTCAGGACTAGCGAGCGATGAGCAGTTCTTC.

The J gene is TRBJ2-7, the V gene TRBV5-4, with 12 bases identical to TRBD1. With V trimmed by 4 bases and J by 3 bases, 8 bases remained unmatched. This CDR3 has 16 residues. Germline assignment: CDR1 SGHNT and CDR2 YYREEE (reference sequence). The CDR3 sequence: CASSLGTGGSGYEQYF. CDR3 coding DNA: TGTGCCAGCAGCCTAGGGACAGGGGGCAGCGGCTACGAGCAGTACTTC.

V is TRBV5-4 and J is TRBJ2-2; 9 bases fit TRBD2. Unmatched junction bases numbered 3, after V lost 3 bases and J lost 6 bases. The CDR3 length is 14 residues. Germline-derived CDR1 and CDR2 are SGHNT and YYREEE (reference sequence). The DNA for the CDR3 is TGTGCCAGCAGCTCGCGACTAGCGGCCGGGGAGCTGTTTTTT. This codes for CASSSRLAAGELFF.

The CDR3 DNA sequence: TGCAGCGTTGAACACAACACCGGGGAGCTGTTTTTT. Encoded protein: CSVEHNTGELFF. The chain uses TRBV29-1 and TRBJ2-2; D call uncertain. V was shortened by 2 bases and J by 2 bases, with 3 bases between the two germline ends. Per the germline V gene, CDR1 is SQVTM and CDR2 is ANQGSEA. CDR3 length: 12 amino acids.

CDR3 loop: CAWSVKVFLGDRLYQPQHF. CDR3 in DNA: TGTGCCTGGAGTGTTAAAGTCTTTCTAGGGGACAGGTTATATCAGCCCCAGCATTTT. The chain combines TRBV30 with TRBJ1-5, with 8 bases lining up with TRBD1. Unmatched junction bases numbered 18, after V lost 0 bases and J lost 5 bases. Germline CDR1 is GTSNPN and CDR2 is SVGIG (reference sequence). This CDR3 has 19 residues. Full variable domain (missing parts from reference TRBV30 and TRBJ1-5): SQTIHQWPATLVQPVGSPLSLECTVEGTSNPNLYWYRQAAGRGLQLLFYSVGIGQISSEVPQNLSASRPQDRQFILSSKKLLLSDSGFYLCAWSVKVFLGDRLYQPQHFGDGTRLSIL.

The CDR3 loop is CASTADPNTEAFF. CDR3 nucleotide sequence: TGTGCCAGCACTGCAGACCCGAACACTGAAGCTTTCTTT. The chain carries TRBV25-1 and TRBJ1-1, with unresolved D. The CDR3 contains 13 residues. Germline CDR1 is MGHDK and CDR2 is SYGVNS. V gave up 7 bases and J gave up 1 base, with 10 bases separating them.

This clone was seen only a few times. V is TRBV5-1 and J is TRBJ2-7, with 10 bases matching TRBD2. This CDR3 comprises 16 residues. Unmatched junction bases numbered 8, after V lost 4 bases and J lost 1 base. Looked up from germline, CDR1 is SGHRS and CDR2 is YFSETQ. The CDR3 coding sequence is TGCGCCAGCAGCGGTTGGACTAGCGGTCTATCCTACGAGCAGTACTTC. As protein: CASSGWTSGLSYEQYF.

This clone was counted a few times. Other nucleotide sequences in the sample specify the same CDR3. The V call is TRBV9, the J call TRBJ2-2; perhaps TRBD2 as D (5 bases). The CDR3 spans 15 residues. Germline V lookup: CDR1 SGDLS, CDR2 YYNGEE. V was trimmed by 2 bases and J by 2 bases, leaving 10 bases between them. Here the CDR3 reads CASSVRTGNTGELFF. DNA for the CDR3: TGTGCCAGCAGCGTCAGGACGGGAAACACCGGGGAGCTGTTTTTT.

The V and J genes are TRBV30 and TRBJ1-4, with 7 bases matching TRBD1. Germline V gives CDR1 GTSNPN, CDR2 SVGIG (reference sequence). This CDR3 contains 13 residues. The V gene end was trimmed by 3 bases and the J gene end by 6 bases; junction bases not matched to a gene: 4. The CDR3, as DNA: TGTGCCTGGAGCCGGGACAGCTATGAAAAACTGTTTTTT. As protein: CAWSRDSYEKLFF.